These 28 T cell receptor beta chains were all obtained from the same sample, sequenced in a study of CD8+ T cells in alopecia areata. Stated treatment: oral pan-JAK inhibitor, 5-10 mg twice daily. The authors extracted RNA and reverse transcribed it into cDNA as the sequencing template. Using immunoSEQ multiplex PCR, the repertoire was profiled, and TCRdb retains in-frame clones only, with some absent. The data hold 150,000 to 200,000 clones, with around 50% observed a single time. Source: CD8+ T cells sorted from blood, taken at week 24, from a patient treated with tofacitinib. The receptors derive from a human donor with alopecia areata.

The V gene is TRBV27, the J gene TRBJ2-3, with unresolved D. This CDR3 region has 13 residues. Trimming left V 2 bases short and J 2 bases short, with 5 bases between. Germline CDR1 and CDR2: MNHEY and SMNVEV (reference sequence). CDR3: CASSLGHTDTQYF. The CDR3 nucleotides are TGTGCCAGCAGTTTAGGTCACACAGATACGCAGTATTTT.

This clone occurred a few times. The chain has TRBV6-5 and TRBJ1-2, with TRBD1 matching over 7 bases. The V gene end was trimmed by 6 bases and the J gene end by 6 bases; junction bases not matched to a gene: 10. Germline CDR1 and CDR2: MNHEY and SVGAGI. This CDR3 is 14 amino acids long. Written as DNA, the CDR3 is TGTGCCAGCAGCCGTGGACAGGAATTAGATGGCTACACCTTC. It codes for CASSRGQELDGYTF.

The V gene is TRBV7-9, the J gene TRBJ1-5, with no clear D. Germline CDR1 is SEHNR and CDR2 is FQNEAQ (reference sequence). The CDR3 consists of 12 residues. The ends were cut back, 2 bases at V and 3 bases at J, with 2 bases in the middle. This CDR3 is CASSLSNQPQHF. The CDR3 DNA reads as TGTGCCAGCAGCTTATCCAATCAGCCCCAGCATTTT.

This chain links TRBV23-1 with TRBJ2-3; D is ambiguous. TRBV23-1 belongs to the ORF category, with a function that is uncertain. V was pared by 2 bases and J by 0 bases, with 30 bases between. This CDR3 spans 22 amino acids. CDR3 sequence: CASSQPRRRRGPQRPSTDTQYF. The CDR3 DNA follows: TGCGCCAGCAGTCAACCCAGACGCAGGCGAGGCCCCCAACGACCTAGCACAGATACGCAGTATTTT.

This clone has only a few counts. This chain joins TRBV13 and TRBJ1-4; D is unresolved. CDR3 size: 12 residues. Trimming left V 0 bases short and J 13 bases short, with 9 bases between. Germline CDR1 reads PRHDT; CDR2 reads FYEKMQ (reference sequence). The CDR3 DNA reads as TGTGCCAGCAGCTTAGGACGGTCGGGACTGTTTTTT. As protein: CASSLGRSGLFF.

The chain couples TRBV2 to TRBJ2-7; D is perhaps TRBD1 or TRBD2 (5 bases each). The germline CDR1 and CDR2 sequences are SNHLY and FYNNEI. Between the trimmed V and J ends, which lost 3 bases and 3 bases, there was a span of 24 bases. The length of the CDR3 is 18 residues. CDR3 nucleotides: TGTGCCAGCAGTGAGACCACATGGGGGACCCCCCACTACTACGAGCAGTACTTC. It encodes CASSETTWGTPHYYEQYF.

For the CDR3, the DNA is TGCGCCAGCAGGCCAGGGCTGAGCGAGCAGTACTTC. It yields the protein CASRPGLSEQYF. The V call is TRBV10-2, the J call TRBJ2-7, with D possibly matching TRBD1 (5 bases). CDR1 and CDR2 from the germline V gene are WSHSY and SAAADI. Trimming pared 6 bases from V and 6 bases from J, leaving 12 bases between. There are 12 residues in the CDR3.

V usage is TRBV6-5 and J usage is TRBJ1-1; D gene uncertain. The CDR3 has 14 residues. Trimming removed 5 bases from V and 1 base from J, with 11 bases in between. CDR1 MNHEY and CDR2 SVGAGI come from the germline V gene. CDR3 nucleotide sequence: TGTGCCAGCAGTCTCCAGCCTGCGAACACTGAAGCTTTCTTT. It encodes CASSLQPANTEAFF.

This clone occurred a few times. The CDR3 here is CASSQTYYEQYF. CDR3 nucleotide sequence: TGTGCCAGCAGCCAAACCTACTACGAGCAGTACTTC. This chain uses TRBV14 with TRBJ2-7; no clear D. CDR1 SGHDN and CDR2 FVKESK come from the germline V gene. The CDR3 has 12 residues. V dropped 2 bases and J dropped 3 bases, with 5 bases sitting between them.

The chain uses TRBV7-6 and TRBJ1-4; 11 bases agree with TRBD1. This CDR3 region has 17 residues. V shed 5 bases, J shed 3 bases, and the junction held 8 bases outside the gene matches. CDR1 and CDR2 (germline): SGHVS, FNYEAQ. CDR3 in amino acids: CASSLRTGGRANEKLFF. The CDR3 DNA is TGTGCCAGCAGCCTCCGGACAGGGGGCCGAGCTAATGAAAAACTGTTTTTT.

V and J are TRBV19 and TRBJ2-7, with D unresolved. Germline values: CDR1 LNHDA, CDR2 SQIVND (reference sequence). Trimming stripped 7 bases from V and 4 bases from J, with 8 bases between. CDR3 length: 11 amino acids. The CDR3 region is CASKMGYEQYF. CDR3 coding DNA: TGTGCCAGTAAGATGGGGTACGAGCAGTACTTC.

Notes on this clone: Other nucleotide sequences from this sample produce the same CDR3. The genes are TRBV20-1 and TRBJ2-2; D is uncertain. Trimming left V 6 bases short and J 7 bases short, with 9 bases between. Germline V lookup: CDR1 DFQATT, CDR2 SNEGSKA (reference sequence). The CDR3 covers 11 residues. CDR3: CSAPLDGELFF. Here the CDR3 DNA reads TGCAGTGCCCCCCTTGACGGGGAGCTGTTTTTT.

V and J are TRBV27 and TRBJ1-5; D gene unclear. Germline V gene sequence: CDR1 MNHEY, CDR2 SMNVEV (reference sequence). The germline V and J ends were trimmed by 2 bases and 0 bases, with 8 bases remaining between them. The CDR3 sequence is 15 residues long. CDR3 in DNA: TGTGCCAGCAGTTTAGGACTACCTAGCAATCAGCCCCAGCATTTT. Encoded protein: CASSLGLPSNQPQHF.

J is TRBJ2-5 and V is TRBV5-1; 9 bases are shared with TRBD2. Per the germline V gene, CDR1 is SGHRS and CDR2 is YFSETQ. The junction had 10 bases not matched to a gene; V was cut back by 3 bases and J by 4 bases. This CDR3 has 16 amino acids. CDR3 region: CASSWTLAGRSETQYF. The CDR3 DNA is TGCGCCAGCAGCTGGACCCTAGCGGGGAGGTCAGAGACCCAGTACTTC.

The genes are TRBV10-3 and TRBJ2-3; D not resolved. The length of the CDR3 is 16 residues. Germline V gene lookup returns CDR1 ENHRY and CDR2 SYGVKD. V was trimmed by 1 base and J by 0 bases, leaving 11 bases between them. CDR3 sequence reads: CAISELDPASTDTQYF. The DNA of the CDR3 is TGTGCCATCAGTGAGTTGGACCCAGCTAGCACAGATACGCAGTATTTT.

The genes are TRBV13 and TRBJ1-1; weak D call: TRBD1 (6 bases). Trimming pared 7 bases from V and 11 bases from J, leaving 20 bases between. CDR1 is PRHDT, CDR2 FYEKMQ, per germline (reference sequence). The CDR3 runs 13 residues. In nucleotides, the CDR3 is TGTGCCAGCACCGAGGGCAGGGGTGGGTCTGCTTTCTTT. Translated: CASTEGRGGSAFF.

This clone appeared a few times. The genes are TRBV30 and TRBJ2-7; perhaps D is TRBD1 or TRBD2 (5 bases each). Trimming left V 5 bases short and J 2 bases short, with 19 bases between. The length of the CDR3 is 15 residues. Per germline, CDR1 GTSNPN and CDR2 SVGIG (reference sequence). Written as DNA, the CDR3 is TGTGCCTGGGTGGGATCGGGACCTAGAGCCTACGAGCAGTACTTC. The encoded protein is CAWVGSGPRAYEQYF. Combining the CDR3 with reference TRBV30 and TRBJ2-7 gives the whole variable domain SQTIHQWPATLVQPVGSPLSLECTVEGTSNPNLYWYRQAAGRGLQLLFYSVGIGQISSEVPQNLSASRPQDRQFILSSKKLLLSDSGFYLCAWVGSGPRAYEQYFGPGTRLTVT.

The chain carries TRBV10-3 and TRBJ2-2; D gene unclear. Looked up from germline, CDR1 is ENHRY and CDR2 is SYGVKD. This CDR3 region has 12 residues. V lost 5 bases, J lost 0 bases, and 1 base lay in between. The CDR3 DNA is TGTGCCATCAGTCCGAACACCGGGGAGCTGTTTTTT. Protein product: CAISPNTGELFF.

This clone has just one count. The J gene is TRBJ2-7, the V gene TRBV6-5; no definite D call. Germline V gene lookup returns CDR1 MNHEY and CDR2 SVGAGI. There are 15 residues in the CDR3. V lost 7 bases to trimming and J lost 2 bases, with 18 bases between them. CDR3 amino acids: CASTPHGNSAYEQYF. The CDR3 region has the DNA TGTGCCAGCACCCCTCATGGAAACTCTGCCTACGAGCAGTACTTC.

The chain is built from TRBV5-1 and TRBJ2-7, with 7 bases fitting TRBD1. The V gene end was trimmed by 3 bases and the J gene end by 2 bases; junction bases not matched to a gene: 5. CDR1 and CDR2 (germline): SGHRS, YFSETQ. The CDR3 extends over 14 amino acids. The CDR3 is CASSSGTEPYEQYF. The CDR3 coding sequence is TGCGCCAGCAGCTCCGGGACAGAACCCTACGAGCAGTACTTC.

This clone was seen a handful of times. CDR3 region: CASSPEYRDRAYNEQFF. CDR3 nucleotide sequence: TGCGCCAGCAGCCCGGAGTACCGGGACAGGGCATACAATGAGCAGTTCTTC. This rearrangement joins TRBV4-1 to TRBJ2-1; TRBD1 agrees at 9 bases. Germline trimming cut 4 bases from V and 4 bases from J; bases unmatched to any gene: 11. CDR1 and CDR2 from the germline V gene are MGHRA and YSYEKL. CDR3 size: 17 residues.

The rearrangement joins TRBV30 to TRBJ1-2; no reliable D call. With 2 bases removed from V and 6 bases from J, the gap between germline ends came to 22 bases. Per germline, CDR1 GTSNPN and CDR2 SVGIG (reference sequence). This CDR3 has 16 residues. In DNA, the CDR3 is TGTGCCTGGAGTCCAGCCTCGTCCCGGGAGAGGGATGGCTACACCTTC. As protein: CAWSPASSRERDGYTF.

On this clone itself: Germline is not matched at one junction end, which may reflect a read error. The V call is TRBV7-7, the J call TRBJ2-1; a possible D gene is TRBD2 (6 bases). The germline gives CDR1 SSHAT, CDR2 FNYEAQ (reference sequence). This CDR3 has 13 residues. CDR3 DNA: TGTGCTAGCAGCTTATGGGGGGATAATGAGCAGTTCTTC. Its translation is CASSLWGDNEQFF. Combining the CDR3 with reference TRBV7-7 and TRBJ2-1 gives the whole variable domain GAGVSQSPRYKVTKRGQDVTLRCDPISSHATLYWYQQALGQGPEFLTYFNYEAQPDKSGLPSDRFSAERPEGSISTLTIQRTEQRDSAMYRCASSLWGDNEQFFGPGTRLTVL.

This chain joins TRBV5-1 and TRBJ1-2; 9 bases match TRBD1. The germline V gene encodes CDR1 SGHRS and CDR2 YFSETQ. This CDR3 is 14 amino acids long. V shed 4 bases, J shed 3 bases, and the junction held 4 bases outside the gene matches. CDR3 amino acids: CASSGRTGDYGYTF. The CDR3 region has the DNA TGCGCCAGCAGCGGGAGGACAGGGGACTATGGCTACACCTTC.

The chain carries TRBV10-3 and TRBJ1-1; TRBD1 might be the D (5 bases). Germline CDR1 reads ENHRY; CDR2 reads SYGVKD. Trimming took off 0 bases at V and 0 bases at J, with 5 bases between the two ends. The CDR3 contains 14 residues. This CDR3 reads CAISESGVNTEAFF. As DNA, the CDR3 is TGTGCCATCAGTGAGTCAGGGGTGAACACTGAAGCTTTCTTT.

This chain connects TRBV4-1 to TRBJ2-7; D perhaps matches TRBD2 (5 bases). The V end lost 0 bases, the J end lost 0 bases, and 15 bases lay between the germline ends. There are 17 residues in the CDR3. Germline V gene data show CDR1 as MGHRA and CDR2 as YSYEKL. This CDR3 reads CASSQEAYIRGSYEQYF. DNA for the CDR3: TGCGCCAGCAGCCAAGAGGCGTATATCCGGGGCTCCTACGAGCAGTACTTC.

The chain has TRBV23-1 and TRBJ2-5; D not certain. TRBV23-1 counts as an open reading frame of uncertain function. This CDR3 has 12 residues. Trimming removed 6 bases at V and 7 bases at J, with 12 bases between. The CDR3 bases are TGCGCCAGCAGGCTCGCGGCCGGGACCCAGTACTTC. Translated, it gives CASRLAAGTQYF.

Of note for this clone: This specimen includes other DNA sequences encoding the same CDR3. The chain employs TRBV5-6 and TRBJ2-5; no definite D call. V gave up 5 bases and J gave up 4 bases, with 12 bases separating them. The CDR3 extends over 13 amino acids. The germline V gene encodes CDR1 SGHDT and CDR2 YYEEEE. CDR3 nucleotides: TGTGCCAGCAGTCTTGGATCGGGAGAGACCCAGTACTTC. It specifies CASSLGSGETQYF. Filled out from reference TRBV5-6 and TRBJ2-5, the complete variable domain reads DAGVTQSPTHLIKTRGQQVTLRCSPKSGHDTVSWYQQALGQGPQFIFQYYEEEERQRGNFPDRFSGHQFPNYSSELNVNALLLGDSALYLCASSLGSGETQYFGPGTRLLVL.